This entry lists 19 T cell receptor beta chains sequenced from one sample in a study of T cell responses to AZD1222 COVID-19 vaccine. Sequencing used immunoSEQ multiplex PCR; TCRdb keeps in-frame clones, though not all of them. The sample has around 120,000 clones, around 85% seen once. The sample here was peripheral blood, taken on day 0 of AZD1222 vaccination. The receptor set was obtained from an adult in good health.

The CDR3 DNA sequence: TGTGCCAGCAGCCCAAAAGGCAGGGGTACAGATACGCAGTATTTT. Its protein product is CASSPKGRGTDTQYF. The rearrangement links TRBV21-1 to TRBJ2-3; the D call of TRBD1 is as the table states it, not checked on the DNA. TRBV21-1 corresponds to a pseudogene. This CDR3 spans 15 amino acids.

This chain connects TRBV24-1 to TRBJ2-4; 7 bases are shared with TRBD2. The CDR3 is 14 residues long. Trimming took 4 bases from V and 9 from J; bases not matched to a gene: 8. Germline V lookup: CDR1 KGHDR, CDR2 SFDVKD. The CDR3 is CATSDFPTSSIQYF. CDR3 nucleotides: TGTGCCACCAGTGACTTCCCGACTAGCTCCATTCAGTACTTC.

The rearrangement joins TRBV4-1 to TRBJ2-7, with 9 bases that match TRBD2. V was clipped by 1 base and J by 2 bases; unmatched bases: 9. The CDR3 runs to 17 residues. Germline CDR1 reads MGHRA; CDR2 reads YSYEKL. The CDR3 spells CASSQGFRSSGTYEQYF. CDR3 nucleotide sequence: TGCGCCAGCAGCCAAGGTTTCCGTTCTAGCGGGACCTACGAGCAGTACTTC.

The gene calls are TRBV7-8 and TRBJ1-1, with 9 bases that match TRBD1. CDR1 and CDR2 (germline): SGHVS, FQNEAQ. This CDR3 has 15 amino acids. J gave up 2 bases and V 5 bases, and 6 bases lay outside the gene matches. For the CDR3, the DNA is TGTGCCAGCAGCCCCTTAACAGGGGGCAACACTGAAGCTTTCTTT. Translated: CASSPLTGGNTEAFF.

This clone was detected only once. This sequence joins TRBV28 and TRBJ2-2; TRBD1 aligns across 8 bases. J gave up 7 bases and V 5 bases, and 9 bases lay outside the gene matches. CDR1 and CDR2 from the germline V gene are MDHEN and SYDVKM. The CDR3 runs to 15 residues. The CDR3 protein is CASSPTDRGGGELFF. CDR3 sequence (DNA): TGTGCCAGCAGTCCCACAGACAGGGGCGGCGGGGAGCTGTTTTTT.

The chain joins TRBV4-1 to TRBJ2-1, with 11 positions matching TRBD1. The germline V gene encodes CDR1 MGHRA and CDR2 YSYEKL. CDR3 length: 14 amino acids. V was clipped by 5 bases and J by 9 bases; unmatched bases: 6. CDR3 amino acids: CASSWGQGGGEQFF. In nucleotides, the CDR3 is TGCGCCAGCAGCTGGGGACAGGGGGGAGGTGAGCAGTTCTTC.

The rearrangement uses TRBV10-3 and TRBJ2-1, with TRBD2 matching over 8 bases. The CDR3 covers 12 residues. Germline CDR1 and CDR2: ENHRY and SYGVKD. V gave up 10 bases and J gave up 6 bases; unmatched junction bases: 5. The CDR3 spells CATTGTSNEQFF. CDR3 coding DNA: TGTGCCACCACCGGGACTAGCAATGAGCAGTTCTTC.

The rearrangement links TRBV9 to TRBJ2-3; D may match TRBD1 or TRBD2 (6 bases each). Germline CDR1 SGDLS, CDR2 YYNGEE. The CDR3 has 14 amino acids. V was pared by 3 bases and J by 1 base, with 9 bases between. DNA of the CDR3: TGTGCCAGCAGCGGACGGGGGCGCACAGATACGCAGTATTTT. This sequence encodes CASSGRGRTDTQYF.

CDR3 in DNA: TGTGCCAGCAGCCCCGGCGGCCACCAAGAGACCCAGTACTTC. The encoded protein is CASSPGGHQETQYF. The chain has TRBV7-9 and TRBJ2-5; no firm D call. The V end lost 5 bases, the J end lost 0 bases, and 10 bases lay between the germline ends. This CDR3 has 14 residues. CDR1 is SEHNR and CDR2 is FQNEAQ in the germline V gene (reference sequence).

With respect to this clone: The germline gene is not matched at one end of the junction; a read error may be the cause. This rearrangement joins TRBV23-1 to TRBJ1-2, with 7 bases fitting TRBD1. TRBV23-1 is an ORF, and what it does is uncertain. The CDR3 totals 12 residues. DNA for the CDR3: TGCGCCAGTAGCGGGGCCCGGGGACAGTCCCGCTTC. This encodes CASSGARGQSRF.

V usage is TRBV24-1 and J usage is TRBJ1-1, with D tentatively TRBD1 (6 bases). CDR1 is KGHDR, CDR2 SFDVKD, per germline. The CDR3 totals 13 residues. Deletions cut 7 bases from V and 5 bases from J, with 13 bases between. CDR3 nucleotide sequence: TGTGCCACCAGAAGGGACAAGGGAACTGAAGCTTTCTTT. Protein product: CATRRDKGTEAFF.

The CDR3 region has the DNA TGTGCCATCAGCCCCAATACCAATCAGCCCCAGCATTTT. Protein product: CAISPNTNQPQHF. The chain has TRBV10-3 and TRBJ1-5; no clear D gene. The V and J ends lost 6 bases and 3 bases respectively, with 9 bases between them. This CDR3 is built from 13 residues. The germline CDR1 and CDR2 sequences are ENHRY and SYGVKD.

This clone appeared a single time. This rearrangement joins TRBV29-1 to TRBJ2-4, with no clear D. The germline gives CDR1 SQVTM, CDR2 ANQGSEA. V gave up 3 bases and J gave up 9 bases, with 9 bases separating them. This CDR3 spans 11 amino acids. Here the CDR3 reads CSVEGSGIQYF. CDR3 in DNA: TGCAGCGTTGAGGGCAGTGGCATTCAGTACTTC.

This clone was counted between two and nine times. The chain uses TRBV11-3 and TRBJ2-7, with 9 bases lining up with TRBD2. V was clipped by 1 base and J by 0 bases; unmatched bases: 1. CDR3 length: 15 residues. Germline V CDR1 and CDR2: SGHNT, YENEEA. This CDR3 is CASSLGSGSSYEQYF. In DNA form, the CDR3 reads TGTGCCAGCAGCTTAGGTAGCGGGAGCTCCTACGAGCAGTACTTC.

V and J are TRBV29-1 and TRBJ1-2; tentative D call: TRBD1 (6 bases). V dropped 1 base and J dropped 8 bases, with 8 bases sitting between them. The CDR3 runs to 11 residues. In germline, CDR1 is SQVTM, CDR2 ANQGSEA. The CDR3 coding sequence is TGCAGCGTTGAAGGGGACACCGGCTACACCTTC. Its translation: CSVEGDTGYTF.

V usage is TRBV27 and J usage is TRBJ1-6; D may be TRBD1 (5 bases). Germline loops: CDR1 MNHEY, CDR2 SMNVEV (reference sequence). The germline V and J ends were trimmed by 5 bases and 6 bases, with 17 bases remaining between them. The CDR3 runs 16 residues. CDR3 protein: CASSPRGGVGNSPLHF. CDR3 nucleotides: TGTGCCAGCAGTCCGCGGGGGGGAGTGGGTAATTCACCCCTCCACTTT.

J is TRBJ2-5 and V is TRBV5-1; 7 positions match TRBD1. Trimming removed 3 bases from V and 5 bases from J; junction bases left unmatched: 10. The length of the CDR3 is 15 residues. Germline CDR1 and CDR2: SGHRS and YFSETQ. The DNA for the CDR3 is TGCGCCAGCAGCTGGGGACAGCTCGGCGGGGAGACCCAGTACTTC. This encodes CASSWGQLGGETQYF. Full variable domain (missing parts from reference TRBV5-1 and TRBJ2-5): KAGVTQTPRYLIKTRGQQVTLSCSPISGHRSVSWYQQTPGQGLQFLFEYFSETQRNKGNFPGRFSGRQFSNSRSEMNVSTLELGDSALYLCASSWGQLGGETQYFGPGTRLLVL.

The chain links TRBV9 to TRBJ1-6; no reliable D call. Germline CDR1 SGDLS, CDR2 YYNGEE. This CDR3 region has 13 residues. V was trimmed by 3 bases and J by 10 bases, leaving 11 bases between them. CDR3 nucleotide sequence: TGTGCCAGCAGCGCCCTTCTACGGTCACCCCTCCACTTT. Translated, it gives CASSALLRSPLHF.

CDR3 DNA sequence: TGCGCCAGCGCAACGGAGGGTAACTATGGCTACACCTTC. Its translation is CASATEGNYGYTF. The chain uses TRBV5-1 and TRBJ1-2; unclear D gene. V lost 7 bases, J lost 1 base, and 11 bases lay in between. Per germline, CDR1 SGHRS and CDR2 YFSETQ. The CDR3 runs to 13 residues.